Listed below are T cell receptor beta chains from one sample, sequenced in a study of T cell changes during pregnancy in multiple sclerosis. Only in-frame clones appear in the TCRdb table, and some are missing; sequencing was by immunoSEQ multiplex PCR. The sample includes some 80,000 clones, about 95% of them seen just once. The sequencing here drew on peripheral blood, taken in the third trimester of pregnancy. These receptors originate from a female donor with multiple sclerosis, enrolled in a pregnancy study. The CDR3 runs from the conserved cysteine through the conserved F or W. A D gene is named only where the DNA matches it firmly. Size is stated for part of the rows, as once, few or many counts, or as a class when the clone is expanded.

TRBV19	TRBJ1-3	-	-	TGTGCCAGTACCATTCGCGGGGGATCTGGAAACACCATATATTTT	CASTIRGGSGNTIYF
TRBV19	TRBJ1-1	-	-	TGTGCCAGTAGTATGCCAGGGGAGAACACTGAAGCTTTCTTT	CASSMPGENTEAFF
TRBV6-5	TRBJ1-2	TRBD1	-	TGTGCCAGCAGTTACCTGACAGGGGACACCACCTATGGCTACACCTTC	CASSYLTGDTTYGYTF
TRBV9	TRBJ2-5	-	-	TGTGCCAGCTCCTTTCGACTAGGGGCCCAAGAGACCCAGTACTTC	CASSFRLGAQETQYF
TRBV6-5	TRBJ2-3	-	-	TGTGCCAGCAGTTCCCCCCCTCGAGATACGCAGTATTTT	CASSSPPRDTQYF
TRBV9	TRBJ2-1	-	-	TGTGCCAGCAGCTCTGTAGGGAGGTTAGGGAATGAGCAGTTCTTC	CASSSVGRLGNEQFF
TRBV6-5	TRBJ2-2	-	-	TGTGCCAGCAGTTTCCGCGGGGGCCTTACCGGGGAGCTGTTTTTT	CASSFRGGLTGELFF
TRBV7-9	TRBJ2-2	TRBD1	-	TGTGCCAGCAGCTTAGAGGACAGGGGCACCGGGGAGCTGTTTTTT	CASSLEDRGTGELFF
TRBV5-1	TRBJ2-7	TRBD2	-	TGCGCCAGCAGCTCGGGCTTAGGAGCGGGGGCACCCTACGAGCAGTACTTC	CASSSGLGAGAPYEQYF
TRBV2	TRBJ2-7	-	-	TGTGCCAGCAGCCTACCTCGGGGGGCCCGGGGCGGCGAGCAGTACTTC	CASSLPRGARGGEQYF
TRBV7-8	TRBJ1-1	TRBD1	-	TGTGCCAGCAGCTTAGCGGGCACAGGGGCTATCCTTGAAGCTTTCTTT	CASSLAGTGAILEAFF
TRBV4-2	TRBJ2-3	TRBD2	-	TGTGCCAGCAGCCAAGATGTCACCGGTAGCGGGGGGGCAAAAGATACGCAGTATTTT	CASSQDVTGSGGAKDTQYF
TRBV5-6	TRBJ2-2	-	-	TGTGCCAGCAGCTTAGCGGGGAACACCGGGGAGCTGTTTTTT	CASSLAGNTGELFF
TRBV7-3	TRBJ2-1	-	once	TGTGCCAGCAGTCGCCCTCAGGGACTTAAGTTCTTC	CASSRPQGLKFF
TRBV2	TRBJ1-5	-	-	TGTGCCAGCAGTGGGGGGGCGGGGGGCAATCAGCCCCAGCATTTT	CASSGGAGGNQPQHF
TRBV6-5	TRBJ1-1	-	-	TGTGCCAGCAGTTCCCCGGGCACTGAAGCTTTCTTT	CASSSPGTEAFF
TRBV19	TRBJ1-6	-	-	TGTGCCAGTTCCAACTACGGGGACCTCCACTTT	CASSNYGDLHF
TRBV9	TRBJ2-7	TRBD2	-	TGTGCCAGCAGCGGCGGCGGGGGACCGTTCTACGAGCAGTACTTC	CASSGGGGPFYEQYF
TRBV7-9	TRBJ2-5	TRBD2	-	TGTGCCAGCAGCTTAGGTGGCGGGGGGGCCGTAGAGACCCAGTACTTC	CASSLGGGGAVETQYF
TRBV5-6	TRBJ2-7	-	-	TGTGCCAGCAGCCCGGACACCCGCTCTTACGAGCAGTACTTC	CASSPDTRSYEQYF
TRBV5-1	TRBJ2-1	-	-	TGCGCCAGCAGCGTGTGGGGGGGCCCCTACAATGAGCAGTTCTTC	CASSVWGGPYNEQFF
TRBV6-1	TRBJ1-4	TRBD1	-	TGTGCCAGCAGTACCGGACAGGGGGGTGAAAAACTGTTTTTT	CASSTGQGGEKLFF
TRBV5-1	TRBJ2-7	TRBD1	-	TGCGCCAGCAGTCCCCAGGGGGAGTTCTACGAGCAGTACTTC	CASSPQGEFYEQYF
TRBV14	TRBJ1-2	TRBD1	once	TGTGCCAGCAGCCCGGGACAGGGACTCTATGGCTACACCTTC	CASSPGQGLYGYTF
TRBV7-8	TRBJ2-1	-	-	TGTGCCAGCAGCTTAGCGAGGGTAGGCTACAATGAGCAGTTCTTC	CASSLARVGYNEQFF
TRBV18	TRBJ1-3	-	-	TGTGCCAGCTCAAACCAGGGAATCGCCGGAAACACCATATATTTT	CASSNQGIAGNTIYF
TRBV5-6	TRBJ1-1	TRBD1	-	TGTGCCAGCAGCGCAACCGGGACAGGGATTTTGGGGGCTTTCTTT	CASSATGTGILGAFF
TRBV7-8	TRBJ2-5	-	-	TGTGCCAGCAGCTTAGCGCTAATTTCGGCTAGCCTGGCGGAGACCCAGTACTTC	CASSLALISASLAETQYF
TRBV10-3	TRBJ1-1	TRBD1	-	TGTGCCATCAGCCCGGGACAGGGCACTTTTGAAGCTTTCTTT	CAISPGQGTFEAFF
TRBV30	TRBJ1-2	TRBD1	-	TGTGCCGGACAGGGGACAAACTATGGCTACACCTTC	CAGQGTNYGYTF
TRBV5-1	TRBJ1-2	-	-	TGCGCCAGCAGCCAGGACAGTAACTATGGCTACACCTTC	CASSQDSNYGYTF
TRBV30	TRBJ1-1	-	-	TGTGCCTGGAGCCCCCGGCGGTCTTTCATGAACACTGAAGCTTTCTTT	CAWSPRRSFMNTEAFF
TRBV6-1	TRBJ2-5	-	once	TGTGCCAGCAGTGAAGCGGGCAGGGGCCGTGAGACCCAGTACTTC	CASSEAGRGRETQYF
TRBV5-4	TRBJ1-6	-	few	TGTGCCAGCAGCCAGACAGCTGAGAATTCACCCCTCCACTTT	CASSQTAENSPLHF
TRBV4-1	TRBJ2-1	TRBD2	-	TGCGCCAGCAGCCAAGTCATCGGGGGGGTCTCCTACAATGAGCAGTTCTTC	CASSQVIGGVSYNEQFF
TRBV5-1	TRBJ2-1	-	-	TGCGCCAGCAGCTTGGCAGGTCTCCACAATGAGCAGTTCTTC	CASSLAGLHNEQFF